This paragraph reports one T cell receptor beta chain. The repertoire was sequenced with immunoSEQ multiplex PCR; TCRdb's copy has only in-frame clones and lacks some. Here the sample spans about 180,000 clones, around nine tenths being singletons. The entry originates in a study of T cell responses to AZD1222 COVID-19 vaccine. The germline V gene encodes CDR1 LGHNA and CDR2 YNFKEQ. The junction had 7 bases not matched to a gene; V was cut back by 3 bases and J by 7 bases. The CDR3 runs to 15 residues. Here the sequenced sample was peripheral blood, taken 28 days after the second AZD1222 dose. The TCR was taken from an adult who received the AZD1222 COVID-19 vaccine. The J gene is TRBJ2-7, the V gene TRBV4-2, with 12 bases fitting TRBD2. The CDR3 spells CASSQAGTSGWEQYF. CDR3 DNA sequence: TGTGCCAGCAGCCAGGCCGGGACTAGCGGGTGGGAGCAGTACTTC.